Below, 24 T cell receptor beta chains from the same sample are listed, as sequenced in a study of T cell changes during pregnancy in multiple sclerosis. The repertoire was sequenced with immunoSEQ multiplex PCR; TCRdb's copy has only in-frame clones and lacks some. The sample has about 20,000 clones, more than 80% seen once. The material was CD4+ T cells from peripheral blood mononuclear cells, obtained in the third trimester of pregnancy. These receptors came from a female donor in good health, enrolled as a control in a pregnancy study.

The rearrangement links TRBV6-1 to TRBJ1-5; no reliable D call. The V end was cut by 6 bases, the J end by 5 bases, with 14 bases between. CDR1 is MNHNS and CDR2 is SASEGT in the germline V gene. This CDR3 has 14 amino acids. The chain's CDR3 is CASSFLGNDQPQHF. CDR3 DNA sequence: TGTGCCAGCAGCTTCCTCGGGAACGATCAGCCCCAGCATTTT.

This clone was counted once. The J gene is TRBJ2-7, the V gene TRBV6-6; 7 nucleotides line up with TRBD1. With V trimmed by 5 bases and J by 3 bases, 1 base remained unmatched. The CDR3 has 12 residues. CDR1 is MNHNY, CDR2 SVGAGI, per germline (reference sequence). CDR3 nucleotide sequence: TGTGCCAGCAGTCGGGACAGCTACGAGCAGTACTTC. Its translation: CASSRDSYEQYF.

As for this clone: The identical CDR3 is also encoded by other nucleotide sequences in the sample. The V and J genes are TRBV2 and TRBJ1-1, with 7 bases lining up with TRBD1. Trimming took 5 bases from V and 1 from J; bases not matched to a gene: 10. CDR1 is SNHLY, CDR2 FYNNEI, per germline. This CDR3 region has 16 residues. CDR3 protein: CASSRQGGGRNTEAFF. CDR3 coding DNA: TGTGCCAGCAGTCGACAGGGAGGTGGGAGGAACACTGAAGCTTTCTTT. Full variable domain (rest looked up from reference TRBV2 and TRBJ1-1): EPEVTQTPSHQVTQMGQEVILRCVPISNHLYFYWYRQILGQKVEFLVSFYNNEISEKSEIFDDQFSVERPDGSNFTLKIRSTKLEDSAMYFCASSRQGGGRNTEAFFGQGTRLTVV.

This rearrangement joins TRBV5-1 to TRBJ2-2; 12 bases map to TRBD2. The CDR3 extends over 19 amino acids. The ends lost 2 bases at V and 0 bases at J; junction bases unmatched: 8. Germline V gene sequence: CDR1 SGHRS, CDR2 YFSETQ. The CDR3 is CASSFVTSGGNPNTGELFF. CDR3 in DNA: TGCGCCAGCAGCTTCGTGACTAGCGGGGGTAATCCGAACACCGGGGAGCTGTTTTTT.

The V and J genes are TRBV29-1 and TRBJ2-2; TRBD1 is a possible D gene (6 bases). This CDR3 is 15 amino acids long. V was clipped by 5 bases and J by 2 bases, with 15 bases between them. In germline, CDR1 is SQVTM, CDR2 ANQGSEA. CDR3: CSVKSRTDNTGELFF. In nucleotides, the CDR3 is TGCAGCGTTAAGAGTCGGACAGATAACACCGGGGAGCTGTTTTTT.

This chain joins TRBV18 and TRBJ1-2, with a possible D match to TRBD1 (5 bases). CDR3 size: 14 residues. Germline V gene sequence: CDR1 KGHSH, CDR2 LQKENI. V dropped 8 bases and J dropped 1 base, with 14 bases sitting between them. For the CDR3, the DNA is TGTGCCAGCCGGCCCCCGGGGGATAACTATGGCTACACCTTC. Protein product: CASRPPGDNYGYTF.

This chain joins TRBV6-5 and TRBJ2-7; possibly TRBD2 for D (5 bases). The length of the CDR3 is 15 residues. Germline CDR1 MNHEY, CDR2 SVGAGI. The V end lost 5 bases, the J end lost 0 bases, and 14 bases lay between the germline ends. As DNA, the CDR3 is TGTGCCAGCAGTACTACGGGGTCGAGCTCCTACGAGCAGTACTTC. It encodes CASSTTGSSSYEQYF.

The CDR3 nucleotides read TGTGCCATCAAGGGACAGATCATCAATTCACCCCTCCACTTT. Amino acids: CAIKGQIINSPLHF. The gene calls are TRBV10-3 and TRBJ1-6; 7 bases are a match to TRBD1. The CDR3 length is 14 residues. Trimming removed 7 bases from V and 7 bases from J; junction bases left unmatched: 7. The germline CDR1 and CDR2 sequences are ENHRY and SYGVKD.

The chain is built from TRBV7-6 and TRBJ1-2; D perhaps matches TRBD1 (6 bases). Germline loops: CDR1 SGHVS, CDR2 FNYEAQ. CDR3 length equals 14 residues. Trimming shortened V by 1 base and J by 6 bases, and 12 bases separated the two germline ends. The CDR3 sequence: CASSLDVGADGYTF. The CDR3 DNA follows: TGTGCCAGCAGCTTAGATGTGGGGGCCGATGGCTACACCTTC.

The chain links TRBV5-1 to TRBJ1-1; D unclear. V was cut by 2 bases and J by 4 bases, with 9 bases left in between. The germline CDR1 and CDR2 sequences are SGHRS and YFSETQ. The CDR3 runs to 13 residues. The CDR3 loop reads CASSFRSGTEAFF. CDR3 DNA sequence: TGCGCCAGCAGCTTCCGGTCGGGCACTGAAGCTTTCTTT.

The V and J genes are TRBV7-2 and TRBJ2-1, with 8 bases lining up with TRBD2. With V trimmed by 3 bases and J by 6 bases, 1 base remained unmatched. Per germline, CDR1 SGHTA and CDR2 FQGNSA. This CDR3 contains 13 residues. This chain's CDR3 is CASSLSGGNEQFF. CDR3 DNA sequence: TGTGCCAGCAGCTTGAGCGGGGGCAATGAGCAGTTCTTC.

The chain recombines TRBV25-1 with TRBJ2-7; D is unresolved. V was shortened by 4 bases and J by 4 bases, with 11 bases between the two germline ends. Germline assignment: CDR1 MGHDK and CDR2 SYGVNS. CDR3 length equals 13 residues. The CDR3 here is CASSGIPRYEQYF. As DNA, the CDR3 is TGTGCCAGCAGTGGCATTCCTAGGTACGAGCAGTACTTC.

This clone was observed a single time. V gene TRBV5-4 combines with J gene TRBJ2-7; 10 bases fit TRBD2. V trimming: 4 bases; J trimming: 7 bases; junction bases outside the gene matches: 14. The length of the CDR3 is 16 residues. The germline gives CDR1 SGHNT, CDR2 YYREEE (reference sequence). CDR3 region: CASSLQVAGGPLEQYF. CDR3 in DNA: TGTGCCAGCAGCCTACAGGTAGCGGGGGGCCCCTTAGAGCAGTACTTC.

The V and J genes are TRBV30 and TRBJ2-7; D may be TRBD2 (6 bases). Trimming pared 5 bases from V and 3 bases from J, leaving 23 bases between. Germline V gene data show CDR1 as GTSNPN and CDR2 as SVGIG (reference sequence). CDR3 length equals 16 residues. The CDR3 sequence is CAWSSGPIRRDYEQYF. DNA of the CDR3: TGTGCCTGGTCCTCGGGCCCAATTAGGAGGGACTACGAGCAGTACTTC.

V gene TRBV7-2 combines with J gene TRBJ1-5, with 7 positions matching TRBD1. Germline V gives CDR1 SGHTA, CDR2 FQGNSA. V lost 3 bases, J lost 4 bases, and 0 bases stayed unmatched. This CDR3 is built from 13 residues. The CDR3 region has the DNA TGTGCCAGCAGCTTCAGGGGGAATCAGCCCCAGCATTTT. Protein: CASSFRGNQPQHF.

DNA of the CDR3: TGCGCCAGCAGCTTACAGGGGTGGGGGCCTTACAATGAGCAGTTCTTC. Encoded protein: CASSLQGWGPYNEQFF. The chain combines TRBV5-1 with TRBJ2-1; 7 bases are a match to TRBD1. V dropped 2 bases and J dropped 4; count of bases not matched to a gene: 9. Germline assignment: CDR1 SGHRS and CDR2 YFSETQ. The CDR3 sequence is 16 residues long.

The chain recombines TRBV6-5 with TRBJ1-3; D gene ambiguous. Germline V CDR1 and CDR2: MNHEY, SVGAGI. V shed 5 bases and J shed 0 bases, with 5 bases lying between them. The CDR3 consists of 13 residues. CDR3 nucleotides: TGTGCCAGCAGTCTTTTCTCTGGAAACACCATATATTTT. Amino acids: CASSLFSGNTIYF.

This chain connects TRBV7-9 to TRBJ2-3; 7 positions agree with TRBD1. The CDR3 runs to 14 residues. Germline-derived CDR1 and CDR2 are SEHNR and FQNEAQ (reference sequence). The J segment lost 6 bases and the V segment lost 4 bases, leaving 7 bases of the junction unmatched. In DNA form, the CDR3 reads TGTGCCAGCAGCTCCGACAGGGTCGGCGATACGCAGTATTTT. Translation: CASSSDRVGDTQYF.

The chain couples TRBV5-4 to TRBJ2-5; D is unresolved. Trimming left V 1 base short and J 4 bases short, with 11 bases between. The CDR3 is made up of 14 amino acids. Germline-derived CDR1 and CDR2 are SGHNT and YYREEE (reference sequence). CDR3 in amino acids: CASSLRWARETQYF. The CDR3 bases are TGTGCCAGCAGCTTGAGGTGGGCCCGAGAGACCCAGTACTTC.

This chain links TRBV7-9 with TRBJ1-2; D call uncertain. CDR1 SEHNR and CDR2 FQNEAQ come from the germline V gene (reference sequence). The V gene lost 2 bases and the J gene lost 4 bases, with 14 bases spanning the gap. CDR3 length equals 15 residues. The CDR3 region is CASSLSGELRYGYTF. The CDR3 bases are TGTGCCAGCAGCTTATCTGGTGAGCTACGCTATGGCTACACCTTC.

The chain employs TRBV9 and TRBJ1-2; 7 bases are a match to TRBD1. V shed 3 bases, J shed 2 bases, and the junction held 4 bases outside the gene matches. Germline lookup yields CDR1 SGDLS and CDR2 YYNGEE. The CDR3 is made up of 14 amino acids. The CDR3 DNA reads TGTGCCAGCAGCGGGACAGGCTCAAACTATGGCTACACCTTC. Amino acid sequence: CASSGTGSNYGYTF.

The chain uses TRBV25-1 and TRBJ2-7; weak D call: TRBD1 (6 bases). Germline values: CDR1 MGHDK, CDR2 SYGVNS. Trimming stripped 10 bases from V and 3 bases from J, with 19 bases between. The CDR3 is 14 residues long. The CDR3 DNA reads TGTGCCACCGGATGGGGCCAGGGGAACTACGAGCAGTACTTC. Residues: CATGWGQGNYEQYF.

The V call is TRBV7-3, the J call TRBJ1-3; D ambiguous. The CDR3 runs to 14 residues. Germline CDR1 is SGHTA and CDR2 is FQGTGA. V lost 0 bases and J 3 bases, leaving 6 bases between the germline ends. The CDR3 nucleotides read TGTGCCAGCAGCTTAACCCCCGGTGGAAACACCATATATTTT. This encodes CASSLTPGGNTIYF.

V is TRBV5-6 and J is TRBJ2-7, with no clear D. Germline V gives CDR1 SGHDT, CDR2 YYEEEE. CDR3 length: 14 amino acids. Between the trimmed V and J ends, which lost 0 bases and 0 bases, there was a span of 7 bases. This chain's CDR3 is CASSLGAGSYEQYF. The CDR3 DNA follows: TGTGCCAGCAGCTTGGGGGCTGGCTCCTACGAGCAGTACTTC.